The T cell receptor (beta chain) under discussion was sequenced for a study of identifying expanded T cells in peripheral blood. No infections or other immune events were documented during collection. Sequenced by immunoSEQ multiplex PCR; TCRdb stores in-frame clones only, minus some. The sample has 50,000 to 65,000 clones, roughly nine tenths seen once. About this clone itself: The target antigen is unknown.

Study outcomes and limitations: Clone count variance between roughly 2-week samples rose with total template count. Technical replicates showed about 1.2 changed clones; two weeks 15 to 20; four weeks 19.

The CDR3 contains 19 residues. V gave up 5 bases and J gave up 5 bases; unmatched junction bases: 19. Germline V gives CDR1 LNHDA, CDR2 SQIVND (reference sequence). This sequence originates from a person aged 18 to 75 in good health. The sequenced material came from blood. J is TRBJ2-1 and V is TRBV19, with 9 bases matching TRBD2. CDR3 sequence: CASSGVRAIAGVRDNEQFF. The CDR3 nucleotides read TGTGCCAGTAGTGGAGTGAGGGCTATAGCGGGAGTTAGGGACAATGAGCAGTTCTTC.